What follows are 14 T cell receptor beta chains derived from one specimen sequenced in a study of blood T cell repertoires in COVID-19. The method was immunoSEQ multiplex PCR; TCRdb's version includes in-frame clones alone and lacks a portion of them. The data show approximately 200,000 clones, 86% seen once. Specimen: peripheral blood. These receptors were obtained from a woman in her twenties or thirties with active or convalescent COVID-19.

This clone turned up a few times. The J gene is TRBJ1-2, the V gene TRBV5-1, with TRBD1 matching over 7 bases. The V segment lost 0 bases and the J segment 4 bases; nucleotides outside the gene matches: 3. The germline V gene has CDR1 SGHRS and CDR2 YFSETQ. The CDR3 sequence is 14 residues long. The CDR3 DNA reads as TGCGCCAGCAGCTTGGGACAGGGTGGCTATGGCTACACCTTC. Its protein is CASSLGQGGYGYTF.

This chain joins TRBV3-1 (or the pseudogene TRBV3-2) and TRBJ1-4; maybe TRBD1 (6 bases). The V gene's germline CDR1 is LGHDT and CDR2 YNNKEL (reference sequence). The CDR3 has 13 residues. Between the trimmed V and J ends, which lost 9 bases and 4 bases, there was a span of 12 bases. The CDR3 region has the DNA TGTGCCAGTATCGGACAGAATAATGAAAAACTGTTTTTT. Translation gives CASIGQNNEKLFF.

This clone has only a few counts. The rearrangement joins TRBV10-2 to TRBJ1-2; 9 positions agree with TRBD1. The CDR3 covers 14 residues. With 6 bases clipped from V and 4 bases from J, the junction kept 6 bases outside the gene matches. CDR1 and CDR2 from the germline V gene are WSHSY and SAAADI. CDR3 in amino acids: CASRGDRVLYGYTF. The CDR3 DNA is TGCGCCAGCAGGGGGGACAGGGTTCTCTATGGCTACACCTTC.

Here the CDR3 reads CASRSGQPQHF. The CDR3 nucleotides read TGTGCCAGCAGATCGGGTCAGCCCCAGCATTTT. The chain is built from TRBV6-5 and TRBJ1-5; no definite D call. Trimming removed 6 bases from V and 6 bases from J, with 6 bases in between. This CDR3 comprises 11 residues. Germline CDR1 reads MNHEY; CDR2 reads SVGAGI.

For the CDR3, the DNA is TGTGCCAGCACCTCCACTTATTCTCCCTACGAGCAGTACTTC. Protein: CASTSTYSPYEQYF. J is TRBJ2-7 and V is TRBV6-5; D ambiguous. CDR3 length: 14 amino acids. The germline V gene has CDR1 MNHEY and CDR2 SVGAGI. V was clipped by 7 bases and J by 2 bases, with 15 bases between them.

V gene TRBV11-2 combines with J gene TRBJ1-2, with D possibly being TRBD1 (6 bases). Germline assignment: CDR1 SGHAT and CDR2 FQNNGV. CDR3 length: 15 amino acids. Trimming cost V 4 bases and J 0 bases, with 12 bases left between them. In DNA form, the CDR3 reads TGTGCCAGCAGCTCTCAGGGGATCGCTAACTATGGCTACACCTTC. It encodes CASSSQGIANYGYTF.

In its sample, this clone was seen once. The gene calls are TRBV11-2 and TRBJ2-3; 8 positions agree with TRBD2. Germline CDR1 is SGHAT and CDR2 is FQNNGV. The trim removed 6 bases at V and 1 base at J, leaving 12 bases unmatched. This CDR3 region has 17 residues. This CDR3 reads CASSSRGAGARTDTQYF. CDR3 bases: TGTGCCAGCAGTTCCCGTGGAGCGGGAGCCCGCACAGATACGCAGTATTTT.

This chain links TRBV4-1 with TRBJ1-1; 9 positions agree with TRBD1. Germline values: CDR1 MGHRA, CDR2 YSYEKL. There are 15 residues in the CDR3. V dropped 4 bases and J dropped 4; count of bases not matched to a gene: 7. CDR3 coding DNA: TGCGCCAGCAGCCCGGTGGGACAGGGTGGCACTGAAGCTTTCTTT. This gives the protein CASSPVGQGGTEAFF.

This sequence joins TRBV7-8 and TRBJ1-6, with TRBD1 identical over 8 bases. The V and J ends lost 5 bases and 6 bases, in that order; junction bases with no gene match: 6. The CDR3 sequence is 15 residues long. Germline CDR1 reads SGHVS; CDR2 reads FQNEAQ. This CDR3 reads CASSLGQGRNSPLHF. The CDR3 coding sequence is TGTGCCAGCAGCCTCGGACAGGGACGTAATTCACCCCTCCACTTT.

V gene TRBV27 combines with J gene TRBJ2-7; weak D call: TRBD2 (6 bases). From germline, CDR1 is MNHEY and CDR2 SMNVEV (reference sequence). CDR3 size: 14 residues. V gave up 2 bases and J gave up 0 bases, with 8 bases separating them. The CDR3 here is CASSLAGPSYEQYF. CDR3 bases: TGTGCCAGCAGTTTAGCGGGGCCCTCCTACGAGCAGTACTTC.

This clone appeared a single time. This sequence joins TRBV11-2 and TRBJ2-7, with TRBD2 matching 7 bases. The V gene end was trimmed by 5 bases and the J gene end by 2 bases; junction bases not matched to a gene: 12. Germline CDR1 SGHAT, CDR2 FQNNGV. This CDR3 has 16 residues. Here the CDR3 reads CASSPTPGRETYEQYF. Here the CDR3 DNA reads TGTGCCAGCAGCCCCACGCCGGGGAGGGAAACCTACGAGCAGTACTTC.

The J gene is TRBJ2-1, the V gene TRBV11-3; D is possibly TRBD2 (5 bases). V lost 3 bases and J 5 bases, leaving 8 bases between the germline ends. CDR1 SGHNT and CDR2 YENEEA come from the germline V gene. The CDR3 has 13 amino acids. The CDR3, as DNA: TGTGCCAGCAGCTTGAGGGAACACAATGAGCAGTTCTTC. Its protein is CASSLREHNEQFF.

This clone was seen once. The chain combines TRBV30 with TRBJ2-7, with 7 positions matching TRBD1. The CDR3 is 11 residues long. Germline CDR1 is GTSNPN and CDR2 is SVGIG (reference sequence). With 5 bases clipped from V and 3 bases from J, the junction kept 1 base outside the gene matches. CDR3 loop: CAWRQGYEQYF. The CDR3 DNA reads as TGTGCCTGGCGACAGGGCTACGAGCAGTACTTC.

The DNA for the CDR3 is TGTGCCAGTGCTTATGAGGGCTTATACGAGCAGTACTTC. Residues: CASAYEGLYEQYF. The J gene is TRBJ2-7, the V gene TRBV7-9; tentatively, D is TRBD2 (5 bases). Trimming took off 9 bases at V and 4 bases at J, with 16 bases between the two ends. The germline V gene encodes CDR1 SEHNR and CDR2 FQNEAQ (reference sequence). The CDR3 contains 13 residues.